A single sample is the source of the 3 T cell receptor beta chains below, sequenced in a study of regulatory T cells in long-lasting Graves disease (dated by TCRdb to the early 2020s). The intended sense of this specimen's time point label: newly diagnosed GD, antithyroid drugs for less than 3 months. RNA was extracted from PBMCs in TRIzol for both TCR sequencing and RNA sequencing. The library was built by means of multiplex PCR. This sample was sequenced with an Illumina HiSeq 4000. CDR3 regions were amplified by Arm-PCR with iRepertoire HTBI primers to construct TCR beta libraries. The public reads were quality trimmed at Q25 with fastp and then assembled into clones with MiXCR by TCRdb, keeping productive beta chains. Rows with one shared CDR3 protein collapse into an entry with the most common genes and DNA. The table for this sample lists about 520,000 distinct CDR3 sequences; approximately 12% of them were counted only once. Of the sample, 8% to 10% falls within the top ten clones.

These same records also appear under a second study, on T cells in Graves' hyperthyroidism and ophthalmopathy.

The sample was peripheral blood mononuclear cells (PBMCs), taken at new diagnosis, from a patient treated with antithyroid drugs. These receptors came from a woman aged 30 to 39 with Graves disease. Donor details come from another sample of the same person, matched by shared clones.

The chain combines TRBV25-1 with TRBJ2-1; possibly TRBD2 for D (7 bases). This CDR3 region has 13 residues. The germline V gene has CDR1 MGHDK and CDR2 SYGVNS. The V end was cut by 11 bases, the J end by 7 bases, with 18 bases between. This CDR3 is CAGGGRALNEQFF. The CDR3 DNA is TGTGCCGGAGGGGGGAGGGCCTTAAATGAGCAGTTCTTC.

This clonotype was counted at least ten times. This chain connects TRBV28 to TRBJ1-2; 9 nucleotides line up with TRBD1. Germline CDR1 reads MDHEN; CDR2 reads SYDVKM. V lost 5 bases to trimming and J lost 7 bases; unmatched junction nucleotides: 5. This CDR3 is built from 13 residues. DNA of the CDR3: TGTGCCAGCAGTGCGGGACAGGGTTTTGGCTACACCTTC. Protein sequence: CASSAGQGFGYTF.

Ten or more counts support this clonotype. This rearrangement joins TRBV11-2 to TRBJ2-1, with 7 bases identical to TRBD1. The CDR3 has 16 residues. Germline trimming cut 5 bases from V and 7 bases from J; bases unmatched to any gene: 14. The germline V gene encodes CDR1 SGHAT and CDR2 FQNNGV. The CDR3 coding sequence is TGTGCCAGCAGCGCCAAGACAGGGTTAGGTAATAATGAGCAGTTCTTC. Protein: CASSAKTGLGNNEQFF.